Below are 15 T cell receptor beta chains sequenced from a single sample in a study of graft-versus-host responses after intestinal transplantation (dated by TCRdb to about 2021). Receptor libraries were prepared by the immunoSEQ multiplex PCR assay. In its TCRdb copy, this immuneACCESS table keeps in-frame sequences only and misses some clones. Where compared with another copy, unresolved V genes explain less than half of these, and the others have no known cause. Present in this sample are 100,000 to 130,000 clones, roughly 90% of which were seen just once. The ten largest clones take up roughly 0.71% of the sample. The meaning of the sample's time point label: cells obtained before transplantation from donor or recipient. These receptors' antigens are unknown. Sample: unstimulated CD4+ T cells sorted from spleen or lymph node cells, taken before transplant. The source is a human donor who was the organ donor for an intestinal transplant.

The genes are TRBV10-1 and TRBJ2-5; 8 bases match TRBD2. Germline CDR1 and CDR2: WNHNN and SYGVQD (reference sequence). The ends lost 0 bases at V and 2 bases at J; junction bases unmatched: 2. The CDR3 has 15 amino acids. The chain's CDR3 is CASSESASGQETQYF. CDR3 nucleotide sequence: TGCGCCAGCAGTGAGTCCGCTAGCGGGCAAGAGACCCAGTACTTC.

Details on this clone: Its ends do not fully match the called genes, so a read error is possible. The CDR3 DNA follows: TGTGCTAGCAGCCTGACAGAGAACACTGAAGCTTTCTTT. Protein sequence: CASSLTENTEAFF. The chain recombines TRBV7-7 with TRBJ1-1, with D perhaps TRBD1 (5 bases). Germline V CDR1 and CDR2: SSHAT, FNYEAQ (reference sequence). This CDR3 contains 13 residues.

The genes are TRBV29-1 and TRBJ2-3; the D gene could be TRBD1 or TRBD2 (5 bases each). V lost 4 bases and J lost 2, with 10 bases in between. Germline values: CDR1 SQVTM, CDR2 ANQGSEA. The CDR3 consists of 13 residues. This chain's CDR3 is CSVVGPITDTQYF. Written as DNA, the CDR3 is TGCAGCGTTGTGGGACCCATCACAGATACGCAGTATTTT.

The rearrangement links TRBV7-9 to TRBJ1-1, with D tentatively TRBD1 (6 bases). The CDR3 runs to 15 residues. The germline V gene has CDR1 SEHNR and CDR2 FQNEAQ (reference sequence). V was clipped by 5 bases and J by 2 bases, with 15 bases between them. The CDR3 region is CASSSYRDTNTEAFF. Here the CDR3 DNA reads TGTGCCAGCAGCAGTTACCGGGACACCAACACTGAAGCTTTCTTT.

J is TRBJ1-1 and V is TRBV18; D not certain. The CDR3 contains 14 residues. Trimming removed 1 base at V and 4 bases at J, with 10 bases between. Germline CDR1 and CDR2: KGHSH and LQKENI. The CDR3, as DNA: TGTGCCAGCTCACCACTAGGCTATCGCACTGAAGCTTTCTTT. This translates into CASSPLGYRTEAFF.

The rearrangement joins TRBV15 to TRBJ1-1; D unresolved. CDR1 and CDR2 (germline): LNHNV, YYDKDF (reference sequence). The CDR3 is 13 amino acids. Trimming took 0 bases from V and 11 from J, leaving 13 bases between them. CDR3 DNA sequence: TGTGCCACCAGCAGAGACGGACCCATGAGGGCTTTCTTT. This encodes CATSRDGPMRAFF.

The rearrangement links TRBV6-1 to TRBJ1-5; no reliable D call. The V gene's germline CDR1 is MNHNS and CDR2 SASEGT. The length of the CDR3 is 15 residues. Trimming stripped 8 bases from V and 2 bases from J, with 16 bases between. The CDR3 protein is CASRPYSSGNQPQHF. DNA for the CDR3: TGTGCCAGCCGTCCTTACTCATCGGGCAATCAGCCCCAGCATTTT.

This chain links TRBV7-9 with TRBJ1-1, with D hard to call. This CDR3 has 14 amino acids. Trimming removed 1 base from V and 1 base from J, with 7 bases in between. Germline V gene data show CDR1 as SEHNR and CDR2 as FQNEAQ (reference sequence). The CDR3 loop is CASSLGRSNTEAFF. CDR3 nucleotides: TGTGCCAGCAGCTTAGGACGGTCGAACACTGAAGCTTTCTTT.

This chain links TRBV20-1 with TRBJ1-2; 7 bases map to TRBD1. The germline V gene has CDR1 DFQATT and CDR2 SNEGSKA (reference sequence). J gave up 6 bases and V 5 bases, and 3 bases lay outside the gene matches. CDR3 size: 11 residues. CDR3 protein: CSAYDRDGYTF. The CDR3 bases are TGCAGTGCTTATGACAGGGATGGCTACACCTTC.

The genes are TRBV29-1 and TRBJ2-5; TRBD1 matches 9 bases. The CDR3 runs 12 residues. Unmatched junction bases numbered 4, after V lost 6 bases and J lost 5 bases. Germline CDR1 SQVTM, CDR2 ANQGSEA. CDR3 bases: TGCAGCGTAAGACAGGGGGTGGAGACCCAGTACTTC. Encoded protein: CSVRQGVETQYF.

In the case of this clone: Distinct nucleotide sequences in the sample also encode this CDR3. The chain couples TRBV5-4 to TRBJ2-5; 12 bases map to TRBD1. Germline V lookup: CDR1 SGHNT, CDR2 YYREEE (reference sequence). The CDR3 runs 16 residues. J lost 4 bases, V lost 3 bases, and 7 bases had no gene match. CDR3 bases: TGTGCCAGCAGCTCTCCGGGACAGGGGGCAGGAGAGACCCAGTACTTC. It specifies CASSSPGQGAGETQYF.

In its sample, this clone was seen once. The chain employs TRBV5-4 and TRBJ1-1, with D unresolved. Trimming shortened V by 2 bases and J by 0 bases, and 11 bases separated the two germline ends. The CDR3 loop spans 15 amino acids. Germline values: CDR1 SGHNT, CDR2 YYREEE (reference sequence). Written as DNA, the CDR3 is TGTGCCAGCAGCTTTGAGGGCCAGATGAACACTGAAGCTTTCTTT. Encoded protein: CASSFEGQMNTEAFF.

This sequence joins TRBV28 and TRBJ1-2; D remains unclear. Germline CDR1 MDHEN, CDR2 SYDVKM. V was cut by 3 bases and J by 5 bases, with 7 bases left in between. The CDR3 loop spans 12 amino acids. The CDR3 region has the DNA TGTGCCAGCAGTTTTCTGGGGTATGGCTACACCTTC. It is translated as CASSFLGYGYTF.

As for this clone: The sample carries other DNA sequences with the same CDR3. This rearrangement joins TRBV11-2 to TRBJ2-5; D is unresolved. V gave up 1 base and J gave up 4 bases, with 4 bases separating them. Per the germline V gene, CDR1 is SGHAT and CDR2 is FQNNGV. There are 12 residues in the CDR3. The CDR3 protein is CASSLARETQYF. The CDR3 DNA sequence: TGTGCCAGCAGCTTAGCGAGAGAGACCCAGTACTTC.

The V call is TRBV11-2, the J call TRBJ2-7, with 11 bases matching TRBD1. The CDR3 runs to 13 residues. The J segment lost 7 bases and the V segment lost 4 bases, leaving 3 bases of the junction unmatched. CDR1 is SGHAT and CDR2 is FQNNGV in the germline V gene. This CDR3 reads CASSSGQGGEQYF. As DNA, the CDR3 is TGTGCCAGCAGCTCGGGACAGGGGGGTGAGCAGTACTTC.